Each of the 14 T cell receptor beta chains below was sequenced from the same sample in a study of technical replicates of blood from four donors. The data were produced by immunoSEQ multiplex PCR, yet TCRdb's version contains in-frame clones alone and is incomplete. Altogether roughly 79,000 clones are present, 95% to 96% being singletons, with the ten largest covering more than 0.35%. The sample consisted of T cells isolated from PBMCs. The source is a human donor in good health.

The J gene is TRBJ2-5, the V gene TRBV5-1, with D perhaps TRBD2 (6 bases). Germline V lookup: CDR1 SGHRS, CDR2 YFSETQ. V was pared by 2 bases and J by 0 bases, with 11 bases between. The CDR3 totals 15 residues. The CDR3 is CASSLIGLYQETQYF. The CDR3 nucleotides read TGCGCCAGCAGCTTAATAGGACTATACCAAGAGACCCAGTACTTC.

V and J are TRBV19 and TRBJ1-2, with 8 positions matching TRBD1. The V and J ends lost 6 bases and 7 bases, in that order; junction bases with no gene match: 7. This CDR3 region has 13 residues. Germline V gene data show CDR1 as LNHDA and CDR2 as SQIVND (reference sequence). The CDR3 is CASRPDRGFGYTF. CDR3 DNA sequence: TGTGCCAGTAGGCCAGACAGGGGATTTGGCTACACCTTC.

The rearrangement links TRBV5-1 to TRBJ2-1; no clear D. CDR1 SGHRS and CDR2 YFSETQ come from the germline V gene. This CDR3 is built from 15 residues. Between the trimmed V and J ends, which lost 1 base and 6 bases, there was a span of 14 bases. This chain's CDR3 is CASSLLDGLGNEQFF. The CDR3 DNA follows: TGCGCCAGCAGCTTGTTAGACGGCCTAGGCAATGAGCAGTTCTTC.

The chain couples TRBV19 to TRBJ1-1; no definite D call. Germline loops: CDR1 LNHDA, CDR2 SQIVND (reference sequence). The CDR3 runs 13 residues. Trimming cost V 7 bases and J 3 bases, with 12 bases left between them. The CDR3 coding sequence is TGTGCCAGTAAAGGCCCAGAGGACACTGAAGCTTTCTTT. The encoded protein is CASKGPEDTEAFF.

This chain joins TRBV5-1 and TRBJ2-1, with 11 positions matching TRBD2. The germline V gene has CDR1 SGHRS and CDR2 YFSETQ. This CDR3 region has 18 residues. Trimming cost V 1 base and J 7 bases; bases outside gene matches: 13. CDR3 sequence (DNA): TGCGCCAGCAGCTTGAACCCCATTAGCGGGAGGGCCGGGAATGAGCAGTTCTTC. Translation: CASSLNPISGRAGNEQFF.

This chain uses TRBV5-1 with TRBJ1-4, with a weak D call TRBD1 (6 bases). Trimming left V 2 bases short and J 8 bases short, with 16 bases between. CDR1 and CDR2 (germline): SGHRS, YFSETQ. The CDR3 is 15 amino acids. The CDR3 loop is CASSLQVGQGEKLFF. The CDR3, as DNA: TGCGCCAGCAGCTTACAAGTGGGTCAGGGGGAAAAACTGTTTTTT.

Worth noting for this clone: The junction shows a germline mismatch at one end, possibly a read error. The V gene is TRBV7-7, the J gene TRBJ2-2; the D gene is possibly TRBD2 (5 bases). The V gene's germline CDR1 is SSHAT and CDR2 FNYEAQ (reference sequence). This CDR3 has 15 residues. For the CDR3, the DNA is TGTGCTAGCAGCCCCCTCCATTGGGAGACCGGGGAGCTGTTTTTT. Translating it yields CASSPLHWETGELFF.

The genes are TRBV29-1 and TRBJ1-3; D is uncertain. Trimming took off 1 base at V and 9 bases at J, with 10 bases between the two ends. CDR3 length: 12 amino acids. The germline CDR1 and CDR2 sequences are SQVTM and ANQGSEA. This CDR3 reads CSVEGPGGTIYF. In nucleotides, the CDR3 is TGCAGCGTTGAAGGTCCGGGAGGCACCATATATTTT.

The V call is TRBV7-9, the J call TRBJ1-4; D is unresolved. From germline, CDR1 is SEHNR and CDR2 FQNEAQ (reference sequence). The CDR3 runs 15 residues. Trimming pared 4 bases from V and 0 bases from J, leaving 9 bases between. The chain's CDR3 is CASSSSGATNEKLFF. The CDR3 DNA reads as TGTGCCAGCAGCTCGAGCGGCGCAACTAATGAAAAACTGTTTTTT.

V gene TRBV11-2 combines with J gene TRBJ1-3; D is perhaps TRBD1 (5 bases). CDR1 is SGHAT and CDR2 is FQNNGV in the germline V gene. The V end lost 5 bases, the J end lost 4 bases, and 21 bases lay between the germline ends. The CDR3 length is 17 residues. Written as DNA, the CDR3 is TGTGCCAGCAGCGAAGGGAGGGGAAGAACGAGAGGAAACACCATATATTTT. This sequence encodes CASSEGRGRTRGNTIYF.

The V gene is TRBV6-1, the J gene TRBJ2-3; TRBD2 might be the D (5 bases). Germline CDR1 is MNHNS and CDR2 is SASEGT. With 4 bases removed from V and 4 bases from J, the gap between germline ends came to 6 bases. This CDR3 is built from 12 residues. CDR3 nucleotides: TGTGCCAGCAGTGGGACTTCAGATACGCAGTATTTT. This codes for CASSGTSDTQYF.

This clone has a handful of counts. The rearrangement uses TRBV13 and TRBJ2-3, with 8 positions matching TRBD2. Germline V gene data show CDR1 as PRHDT and CDR2 as FYEKMQ (reference sequence). V lost 6 bases and J lost 5; bases outside the gene matches: 7. There are 14 residues in the CDR3. The CDR3 here is CASSLAGVGDTQYF. The DNA of the CDR3 is TGTGCCAGCAGTCTAGCGGGTGTGGGAGATACGCAGTATTTT. Together with reference TRBV13 and TRBJ2-3, the CDR3 gives the full variable domain: AAGVIQSPRHLIKEKRETATLKCYPIPRHDTVYWYQQGPGQDPQFLISFYEKMQSDKGSIPDRFSAQQFSDYHSELNMSSLELGDSALYFCASSLAGVGDTQYFGPGTRLTVL.

V and J are TRBV7-6 and TRBJ2-5, with 8 nucleotides matching TRBD1. This CDR3 spans 13 amino acids. The trim removed 3 bases at V and 4 bases at J, leaving 1 base unmatched. The germline V gene encodes CDR1 SGHVS and CDR2 FNYEAQ. CDR3 loop: CASSFGQGETQYF. CDR3 coding DNA: TGTGCCAGCAGCTTTGGACAGGGAGAGACCCAGTACTTC.

The chain has TRBV7-3 and TRBJ1-3; possibly TRBD1 for D (5 bases). The ends were cut back, 1 base at V and 4 bases at J, with 17 bases in the middle. CDR1 and CDR2 (germline): SGHTA, FQGTGA. The CDR3 consists of 17 residues. The chain's CDR3 is CASSLMALGATGNTIYF. The DNA of the CDR3 is TGTGCCAGCAGCTTAATGGCCCTAGGGGCTACCGGAAACACCATATATTTT.